This T cell receptor beta chain was obtained from a study of T-cell reconstitution after alpha-beta-depleted transplantation in children. Unique molecular identifiers tagged the TCRbeta library. TCRdb called the PCR reads again in MiXCR, with one record for every CDR3 protein. The sample holds about 91,000 distinct CDR3 sequences, roughly 8.8% seen once. This clonotype was seen repeatedly, ten times or more. The CDR3 loop spans 14 amino acids. From germline, CDR1 is DFQATT and CDR2 SNEGSKA (reference sequence). Trimming shortened V by 6 bases and J by 5 bases, and 17 bases separated the two germline ends.

The TCR sequence derives from a human donor who donated a stem cell graft to a child with congenital amegakaryocytic thrombocytopenia. The sample was PBMCs from the stem cell graft donor, taken from the stem cell graft. This chain links TRBV20-1 with TRBJ2-1; tentatively, D is TRBD1 or TRBD2 (5 bases each). DNA of the CDR3: TGCAGTGCAAATCCGGGACCCGGCCACAATGAGCAGTTCTTC. The encoded protein is CSANPGPGHNEQFF.